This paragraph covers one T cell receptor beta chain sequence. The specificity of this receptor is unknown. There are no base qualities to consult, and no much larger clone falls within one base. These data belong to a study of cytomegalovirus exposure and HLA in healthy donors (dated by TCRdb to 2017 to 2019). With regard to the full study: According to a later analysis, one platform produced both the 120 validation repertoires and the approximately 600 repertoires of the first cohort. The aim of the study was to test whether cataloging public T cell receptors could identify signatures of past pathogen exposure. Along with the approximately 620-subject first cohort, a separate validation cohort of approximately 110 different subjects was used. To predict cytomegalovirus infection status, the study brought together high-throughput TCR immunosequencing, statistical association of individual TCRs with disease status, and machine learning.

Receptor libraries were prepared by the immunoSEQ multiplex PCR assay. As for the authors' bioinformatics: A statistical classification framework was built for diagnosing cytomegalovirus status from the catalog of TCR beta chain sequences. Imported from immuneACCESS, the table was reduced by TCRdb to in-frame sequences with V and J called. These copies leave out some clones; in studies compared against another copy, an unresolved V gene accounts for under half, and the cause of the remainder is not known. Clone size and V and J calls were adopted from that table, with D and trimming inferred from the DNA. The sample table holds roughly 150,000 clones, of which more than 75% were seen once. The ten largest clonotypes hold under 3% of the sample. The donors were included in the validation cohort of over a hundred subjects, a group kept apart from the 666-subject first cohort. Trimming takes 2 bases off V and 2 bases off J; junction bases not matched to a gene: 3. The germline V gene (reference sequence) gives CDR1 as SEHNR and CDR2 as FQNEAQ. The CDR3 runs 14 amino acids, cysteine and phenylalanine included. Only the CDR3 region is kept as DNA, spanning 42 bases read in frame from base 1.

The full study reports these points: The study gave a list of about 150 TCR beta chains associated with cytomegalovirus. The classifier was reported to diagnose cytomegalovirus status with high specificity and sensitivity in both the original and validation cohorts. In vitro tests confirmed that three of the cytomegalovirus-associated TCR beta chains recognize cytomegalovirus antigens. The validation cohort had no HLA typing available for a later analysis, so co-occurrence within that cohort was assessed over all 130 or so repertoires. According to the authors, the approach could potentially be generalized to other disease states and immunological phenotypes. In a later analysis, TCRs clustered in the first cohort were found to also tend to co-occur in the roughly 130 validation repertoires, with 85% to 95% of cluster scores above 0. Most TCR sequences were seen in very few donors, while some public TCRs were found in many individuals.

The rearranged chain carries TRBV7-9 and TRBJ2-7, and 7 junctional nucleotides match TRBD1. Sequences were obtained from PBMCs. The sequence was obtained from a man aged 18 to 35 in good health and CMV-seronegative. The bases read TGTGCCAGCAGCTTACCGGACAGGACCTACGAGCAGTACTTC. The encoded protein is CASSLPDRTYEQYF.